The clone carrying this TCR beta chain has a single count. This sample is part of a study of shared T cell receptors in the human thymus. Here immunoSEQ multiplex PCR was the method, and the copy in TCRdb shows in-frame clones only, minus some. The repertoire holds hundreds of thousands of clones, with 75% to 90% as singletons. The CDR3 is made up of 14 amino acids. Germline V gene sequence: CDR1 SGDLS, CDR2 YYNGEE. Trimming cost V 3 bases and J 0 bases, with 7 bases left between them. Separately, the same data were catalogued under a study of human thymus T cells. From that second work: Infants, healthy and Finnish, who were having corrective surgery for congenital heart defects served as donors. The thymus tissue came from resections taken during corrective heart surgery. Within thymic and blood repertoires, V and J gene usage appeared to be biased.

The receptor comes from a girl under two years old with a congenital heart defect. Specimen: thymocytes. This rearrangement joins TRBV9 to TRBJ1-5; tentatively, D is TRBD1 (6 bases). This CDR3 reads CASSEGHSNQPQHF. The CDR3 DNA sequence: TGTGCCAGCAGCGAGGGACATAGCAATCAGCCCCAGCATTTT. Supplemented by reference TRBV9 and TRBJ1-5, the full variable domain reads DSGVTQTPKHLITATGQRVTLRCSPRSGDLSVYWYQQSLDQGLQFLIQYYNGEERAKGNILERFSAQQFPDLHSELNLSSLELGDSALYFCASSEGHSNQPQHFGDGTRLSIL.